This TCR beta chain was sequenced during a study of blood T cell repertoires in COVID-19. V shed 6 bases, J shed 2 bases, and the junction held 7 bases outside the gene matches. There are 15 residues in the CDR3. Per the germline V gene, CDR1 is MDHEN and CDR2 is SYDVKM. Assay used: immunoSEQ multiplex PCR; TCRdb lists only in-frame clones, some missing. Of 50,000 to 60,000 clones in the sample, 75% to 85% are singletons; the top ten hold roughly 12%. This TCR was recovered from a human donor in a cohort sampled during active COVID-19. The specimen was peripheral blood. The J gene is TRBJ2-1, the V gene TRBV28, with 7 bases that match TRBD1. The CDR3 loop is CASSRLDRAYNEQFF. CDR3 bases: TGTGCCAGCAGCCGGTTAGACAGGGCCTACAATGAGCAGTTCTTC. The full variable domain, in which reference TRBV28 and TRBJ2-1 provide the parts outside the CDR3, is DVKVTQSSRYLVKRTGEKVFLECVQDMDHENMFWYRQDPGLGLRLIYFSYDVKMKEKGDIPEGYSVSREKKERFSLILESASTNQTSMYLCASSRLDRAYNEQFFGPGTRLTVL.